Sequencing of this TCR beta chain was carried out in a study of cytomegalovirus exposure and HLA in healthy donors. On the study more broadly: Falling in the Caucasian-associated ancestry cluster were 81% of 398 genotyped donors.

PCR involved 60 Vbeta and 13 Jbeta primers. TCRdb's table, derived via immunoSEQ multiplex PCR, lists solely in-frame clones and lacks some. Counted here are fewer than 200,000 clones, around 79% occurring once; the ten biggest clones make up about 0.93%. As concerns this clone: Its target is unknown.

Unrecorded immune exposures were likely, despite nominal health at sampling. Germline V gene lookup returns CDR1 SNHLY and CDR2 FYNNEI. With V trimmed by 6 bases and J by 8 bases, 9 bases remained unmatched. This CDR3 contains 13 residues. Study outcomes and limitations: Confirmation in vitro established that a few CMV-associated chains were specific for CMV antigens.

The specimen sequenced was PBMCs. The sequence derives from a woman between 45 and 65 years old in good health and CMV-seropositive. The chain has TRBV2 and TRBJ1-2; 7 nucleotides match TRBD1. CDR3 amino acids: CASRETGFTGYTF. The CDR3 DNA sequence: TGTGCCAGCAGGGAGACAGGGTTTACGGGCTACACCTTC.